This TCR beta chain is drawn from a study of T cells after posttransplantation cyclophosphamide. Study findings and constraints: Skin or GI-infiltrating T cells shared few TRB sequences with blood. Recipient CMV seropositivity and CMV reactivation strongly tracked TRB clonality. Later blood repertoires were often dominated by clones from the donor CD8+ memory compartment.

The data were produced by immunoSEQ multiplex PCR, yet TCRdb's version contains in-frame clones alone and is incomplete. The sample has about 31,000 clones; about 89% are singletons. About this clone: Its antigen is still unknown.

The naive gate required viable CD3+CD4+ or CD3+CD8+ cells with CCR7+CD45RA+CD45RO-CD95-CD27+CD28+ phenotype. On the day of bone marrow donation, the related graft donor provided peripheral blood. The CDR3 totals 15 residues. Trimming at V came to 4 bases and at J to 1 base, leaving 3 bases not matched to a gene. Germline CDR1 LNHDA, CDR2 SQIVND (reference sequence). The rearrangement links TRBV19 to TRBJ2-1, with 8 bases that match TRBD1. This sequence originates from a woman between 55 and 75 years old in good health, CMV-negative, and a related stem cell transplant donor. The sample comprised naive CD4+ T cells sorted from PBMCs. Written as DNA, the CDR3 is TGTGCCAGTAGTACTACAGGGGGTTCCTACAATGAGCAGTTCTTC. Its protein product is CASSTTGGSYNEQFF.